The next 21 T cell receptor beta chains were all read from a single sample in a study of early T cells in non-severe SARS-CoV-2 infection. MiXCR was run by TCRdb on the 5' RACE reads, yielding one entry per CDR3 protein. The sample has around 83,000 distinct CDR3 sequences; about 10% are singletons. The sequencing here drew on whole blood, taken at baseline. The receptors originated from an adult who was a healthcare worker with PCR-confirmed SARS-CoV-2 infection or an uninfected control (not recorded which).

The chain is built from TRBV15 and TRBJ2-5; 15 positions agree with TRBD2. V shed 3 bases and J 5 bases; nucleotides not matched to a gene: 7. Germline V CDR1 and CDR2: LNHNV, YYDKDF (reference sequence). This CDR3 is 17 amino acids long. Written as DNA, the CDR3 is TGTGCCACCAGCAGCGGACTAGCGGGAGGGCCGGGTGAGACCCAGTACTTC. It encodes CATSSGLAGGPGETQYF.

This clonotype has a count of ten or more. The chain uses TRBV27 and TRBJ2-2; tentative D call: TRBD1 (5 bases). CDR1 and CDR2 from the germline V gene are MNHEY and SMNVEV (reference sequence). The CDR3 consists of 13 residues. With 4 bases removed from V and 4 bases from J, the gap between germline ends came to 7 bases. CDR3 region: CASSSRGTGELFF. CDR3 bases: TGTGCCAGCAGTTCAAGGGGCACCGGGGAGCTGTTTTTT.

This clonotype was counted a few times. The rearrangement joins TRBV18 to TRBJ1-2; the D is unclear. CDR1 and CDR2 (germline): KGHSH, LQKENI. CDR3 size: 14 residues. Trimming took 3 bases from V and 2 from J, leaving 10 bases between them. In DNA, the CDR3 is TGTGCCAGCTCACCGTGGCAGGAAAACTATGGCTACACCTTC. This sequence encodes CASSPWQENYGYTF.

In its sample, this clonotype was seen a few times. The chain uses TRBV6-2 or TRBV6-3 and TRBJ1-5; D ambiguous. The CDR3 loop spans 14 amino acids. V lost 6 bases and J lost 7, with 16 bases in between. Per germline, CDR1 MNHEY and CDR2 SVGEGT. The CDR3 DNA follows: TGTGCCAGCAGCTGGCCCGGGATGGAACAGCCCCAGCATTTT. It yields the protein CASSWPGMEQPQHF.

This clonotype was counted ten times or more. The CDR3 sequence is CASSLETGMDQPQHF. The CDR3 DNA is TGTGCCAGCAGCTTAGAGACAGGGATGGATCAGCCCCAGCATTTT. This chain uses TRBV7-9 with TRBJ1-5; 7 nucleotides match TRBD1. With V trimmed by 1 base and J by 5 bases, 5 bases remained unmatched. The CDR3 totals 15 residues. CDR1 SEHNR and CDR2 FQNEAQ come from the germline V gene (reference sequence).

The J gene is TRBJ2-1, the V gene TRBV29-1; 11 bases align to TRBD2. The CDR3 totals 15 residues. V lost 4 bases to trimming and J lost 0 bases; unmatched junction nucleotides: 2. The germline CDR1 and CDR2 sequences are SQVTM and ANQGSEA. This chain's CDR3 is CSVGTSGSSYNEQFF. The CDR3 bases are TGCAGCGTTGGGACTAGCGGGTCCTCCTACAATGAGCAGTTCTTC.

This rearrangement joins TRBV5-1 to TRBJ1-6; D unclear. V was pared by 5 bases and J by 6 bases, with 18 bases between. Germline V gene lookup returns CDR1 SGHRS and CDR2 YFSETQ. The CDR3 length is 16 residues. The CDR3 DNA is TGCGCCAGCAGATACGAGACCATCTTATTTAATTCACCCCTCCACTTT. This sequence encodes CASRYETILFNSPLHF.

At least ten counts were recorded for this clonotype. The rearrangement joins TRBV28 to TRBJ2-7; D may be TRBD2 (6 bases). From germline, CDR1 is MDHEN and CDR2 SYDVKM. This CDR3 has 12 residues. The CDR3 sequence is CASEGGTYEQYF. The CDR3, as DNA: TGTGCGTCGGAGGGAGGAACCTACGAGCAGTACTTC.

This clonotype was recorded a few times. This sequence joins TRBV18 and TRBJ1-4; D ambiguous. The V end was cut by 3 bases, the J end by 8 bases, with 19 bases between. CDR3 length: 16 amino acids. Germline lookup yields CDR1 KGHSH and CDR2 LQKENI. The CDR3, as DNA: TGTGCCAGCTCACCGTCCGAGGCCCTCGGAGCGGAAAAACTGTTTTTT. It translates to CASSPSEALGAEKLFF.

This clonotype was counted at least ten times. The chain recombines TRBV14 with TRBJ1-6, with 7 bases fitting TRBD1. From germline, CDR1 is SGHDN and CDR2 FVKESK. The CDR3 extends over 15 amino acids. V lost 0 bases, J lost 8 bases, and 4 bases stayed unmatched. CDR3 amino acids: CASSQDRTGYSPLHF. The CDR3 DNA follows: TGTGCCAGCAGCCAAGATCGGACAGGCTATTCACCCCTCCACTTT.

V and J are TRBV12-3 or TRBV12-4 and TRBJ1-1; possible D gene TRBD1, 5 bases. The ends were cut back, 4 bases at V and 1 base at J, with 10 bases in the middle. The length of the CDR3 is 14 residues. DNA of the CDR3: TGTGCCAGCAGTTCGGGACTGACGAACACTGAAGCTTTCTTT. Its protein product is CASSSGLTNTEAFF.

This clonotype was picked up many times. V and J are TRBV20-1 and TRBJ2-7, with 7 bases that match TRBD2. V shed 5 bases and J 0 bases; nucleotides not matched to a gene: 4. Germline V gives CDR1 DFQATT, CDR2 SNEGSKA (reference sequence). The CDR3 runs to 13 residues. CDR3 protein: CSASGTTSYEQYF. In DNA form, the CDR3 reads TGCAGTGCTTCCGGGACTACCTCCTACGAGCAGTACTTC.

The gene calls are TRBV4-1 and TRBJ1-1; D is perhaps TRBD1 (5 bases). The CDR3 runs to 14 residues. Looked up from germline, CDR1 is MGHRA and CDR2 is YSYEKL. The V gene lost 1 base and the J gene lost 4 bases, with 10 bases spanning the gap. In nucleotides, the CDR3 is TGCGCCAGCAGCCAAGTGCAGGGAGTCACTGAAGCTTTCTTT. It encodes CASSQVQGVTEAFF.

This clonotype showed up many times. This chain connects TRBV7-7 to TRBJ2-7, with D unclear. V dropped 4 bases and J dropped 6 bases, with 13 bases sitting between them. This CDR3 is 13 amino acids long. Germline assignment: CDR1 SSHAT and CDR2 FNYEAQ (reference sequence). The CDR3 nucleotides read TGTGCCAGCAGCTCTGGACCTACAGCCGAGCAGTACTTC. Protein product: CASSSGPTAEQYF.

This clonotype was seen more than once but under ten times. V and J are TRBV7-9 and TRBJ2-1, with 12 bases identical to TRBD2. The ends lost 1 base at V and 8 bases at J; junction bases unmatched: 3. The CDR3 sequence is 15 residues long. CDR1 and CDR2 (germline): SEHNR, FQNEAQ (reference sequence). The CDR3 DNA sequence: TGTGCCAGCAGCTTAGGACTAGCGGGAGTGGATGAGCAGTTCTTC. As protein: CASSLGLAGVDEQFF.

In this sample, this clonotype turned up many times. The chain carries TRBV12-3 or TRBV12-4 and TRBJ1-2; TRBD1 matches 7 bases. The CDR3 has 12 residues. The J segment lost 8 bases and the V segment lost 3 bases, leaving 3 bases of the junction unmatched. CDR3 region: CASSLAGGGYTF. CDR3 coding DNA: TGTGCCAGCAGTTTGGCAGGGGGAGGCTACACCTTC.

This clonotype has more than one count but fewer than ten. The V call is TRBV20-1, the J call TRBJ2-7; possible D gene TRBD2, 5 bases. The CDR3 consists of 17 residues. V lost 5 bases and J lost 1, with 24 bases in between. Germline CDR1 DFQATT, CDR2 SNEGSKA (reference sequence). The CDR3 protein is CSALAGGITRDSYEQYF. The CDR3 DNA reads as TGCAGTGCTCTCGCGGGCGGAATAACCCGAGATTCCTACGAGCAGTACTTC.

This clonotype came up many times. This rearrangement joins TRBV27 to TRBJ1-2; 7 bases line up with TRBD1. V shed 4 bases, J shed 3 bases, and the junction held 8 bases outside the gene matches. CDR3 length: 15 amino acids. Germline V gene data show CDR1 as MNHEY and CDR2 as SMNVEV (reference sequence). CDR3 in DNA: TGTGCCAGCAGTTCAACCACAGGGACAGACTATGGCTACACCTTC. This gives the protein CASSSTTGTDYGYTF.

The table lists this clonotype with many counts. V gene TRBV6-6 combines with J gene TRBJ2-1; 9 bases match TRBD2. This CDR3 comprises 16 residues. The germline V gene encodes CDR1 MNHNY and CDR2 SVGAGI (reference sequence). V shed 0 bases, J shed 4 bases, and the junction held 4 bases outside the gene matches. The chain's CDR3 is CASSYSKAGGYNEQFF. The CDR3 nucleotides read TGTGCCAGCAGTTACTCGAAGGCGGGAGGGTACAATGAGCAGTTCTTC.

This clonotype was counted ten times or more. The V call is TRBV2, the J call TRBJ2-2; TRBD2 matches 8 bases. CDR3 length equals 19 residues. CDR1 and CDR2 (germline): SNHLY, FYNNEI. V dropped 8 bases and J dropped 2; count of bases not matched to a gene: 19. This chain's CDR3 is CASRETASGPRRNTGELFF. Here the CDR3 DNA reads TGTGCCAGCCGCGAAACGGCTAGCGGGCCAAGAAGAAACACCGGGGAGCTGTTTTTT. The variable domain in full, completed from reference TRBV2 and TRBJ2-2, reads EPEVTQTPSHQVTQMGQEVILRCVPISNHLYFYWYRQILGQKVEFLVSFYNNEISEKSEIFDDQFSVERPDGSNFTLKIRSTKLEDSAMYFCASRETASGPRRNTGELFFGEGSRLTVL.

A few counts support this clonotype. The rearrangement joins TRBV6-1 to TRBJ2-7; no clear D gene. The CDR3 has 11 amino acids. Per germline, CDR1 MNHNS and CDR2 SASEGT. Between the trimmed V and J ends, which lost 6 bases and 6 bases, there was a span of 9 bases. CDR3 region: CASSLVLEQYF. The CDR3 DNA is TGTGCCAGCAGCCTAGTTCTCGAGCAGTACTTC.